Described below is a single TCR beta chain sequence and its context. This CDR3 is built from 17 residues. The germline V gene has CDR1 SEHNR and CDR2 FQNEAQ (reference sequence). V shed 3 bases and J shed 8 bases, with 23 bases lying between them. TCRdb's copy holds only in-frame clones and misses some; the assay was immunoSEQ multiplex PCR. This sample has around 100,000 clones, with about 90% found just once. These data originate in a study of T cell changes during pregnancy in multiple sclerosis. Specimen: peripheral blood, collected after pregnancy. The chain links TRBV7-9 to TRBJ2-1; weak D call: TRBD1 (5 bases). This clonotype was obtained from a female donor with multiple sclerosis, enrolled in a pregnancy study. The CDR3 sequence: CASSLGPTGAHTDEQFF. Written as DNA, the CDR3 is TGTGCCAGCAGCTTGGGGCCCACAGGAGCACACACGGATGAGCAGTTCTTC.